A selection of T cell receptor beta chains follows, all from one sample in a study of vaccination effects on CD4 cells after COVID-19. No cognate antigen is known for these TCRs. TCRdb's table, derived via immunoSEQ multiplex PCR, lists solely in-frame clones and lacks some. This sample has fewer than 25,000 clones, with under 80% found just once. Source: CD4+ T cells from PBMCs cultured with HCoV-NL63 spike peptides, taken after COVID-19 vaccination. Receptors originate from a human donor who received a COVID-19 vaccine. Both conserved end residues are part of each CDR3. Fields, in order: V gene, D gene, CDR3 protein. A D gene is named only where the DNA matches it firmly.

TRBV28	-	CASKTAGLTYEQYF
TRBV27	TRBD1	CASSPDRGRPSDTEAFF
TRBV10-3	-	CAIMEGVGMNTEAFF
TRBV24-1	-	CATSDPLGGQYF
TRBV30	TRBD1	CAWSRQGHGYTF
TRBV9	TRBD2	CASNPGGKETQYF
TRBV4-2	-	CASSQDLQPGNTIYF
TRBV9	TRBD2	CASSVKTGREGYNEQFF
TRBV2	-	CASRRTSSTNEKLFF
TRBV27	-	CASSSGTRGYEQYF
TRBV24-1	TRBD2	CATTSGYTDTQYF
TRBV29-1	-	CSVDGNTEAFF
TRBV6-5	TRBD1	CASSTGTGSYNEQFF
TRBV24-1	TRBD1	CATSQGGLNYGYTF
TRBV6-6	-	CASGHTRSSGNTIYF
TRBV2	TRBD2	CASRRREAEYEQYF
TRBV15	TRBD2	CATSLEGYRRSGVAGETQYF
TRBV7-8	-	CASSFGTSGGYTF
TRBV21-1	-	CASSKESTGPYNEQFF
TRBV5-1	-	CASSSEGRAKGYTF
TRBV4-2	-	CASSRQLQETQYF
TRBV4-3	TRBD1	CASSQGLGQWPQHF
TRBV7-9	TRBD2	CASSPGLAGGREQYF
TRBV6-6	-	CASSFSPVQGGNTIYF
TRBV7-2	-	CASSLVGTLYGYTF
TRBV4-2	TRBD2	CASSQGASGVVVGELFF
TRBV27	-	CASSPHRLNYGYTF
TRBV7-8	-	CASSLDPRSGEQYF
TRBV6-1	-	CASSEQSTDTQYF
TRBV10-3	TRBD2	CAIGTSVNEQFF
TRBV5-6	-	CASSPGQVSYEQYF
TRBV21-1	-	CASSKERTGLCDRRQPQHF
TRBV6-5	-	CASSTGLHSYEQYF
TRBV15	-	CATSRVGAGAYGYTF
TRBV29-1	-	CSVVGPTISNTEAFF
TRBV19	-	CASSIQGNGYTF
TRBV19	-	CASSRTHSGEQYF